This T cell receptor (beta chain) was recorded in a study of graft-versus-host responses after intestinal transplantation. Across the whole study: Transplants given to recipients were multivisceral, liver-intestinal, or isolated intestinal. Each recipient received anti-thymocyte globulin induction, then tacrolimus and steroids for approximately three years.

Overall study findings and caveats: Early HvG declines after transplant were associated with peak circulating GvH clone levels. Clonal ratios of graft-versus-host to host-versus-graft in allografts were high for patients exhibiting graft-donor T cell macrochimerism.

Clones were sequenced by immunoSEQ multiplex PCR, and TCRdb holds only the in-frame ones, with some missing. The data contain roughly 62,000 clones, around 91% of them seen just once; the ten biggest clones take up 2.7%. Trimming removed 1 base from V and 2 bases from J, with 15 bases in between. CDR1 and CDR2 from the germline V gene are SGHNT and YYREEE (reference sequence). The CDR3 consists of 16 residues. As to this clone: Its antigen is not known.

The receptor was isolated from a human patient who received an intestinal transplant, so some T cells may come from the graft donor. The gene calls are TRBV5-4 and TRBJ2-5; possibly TRBD1 or TRBD2 for D (6 bases each). Sample: PBMCs, taken 118 to 130 days after intestinal transplantation. The CDR3 loop is CASSLMGGPPQETQYF. In DNA form, the CDR3 reads TGTGCCAGCAGCTTGATGGGGGGCCCACCTCAAGAGACCCAGTACTTC.